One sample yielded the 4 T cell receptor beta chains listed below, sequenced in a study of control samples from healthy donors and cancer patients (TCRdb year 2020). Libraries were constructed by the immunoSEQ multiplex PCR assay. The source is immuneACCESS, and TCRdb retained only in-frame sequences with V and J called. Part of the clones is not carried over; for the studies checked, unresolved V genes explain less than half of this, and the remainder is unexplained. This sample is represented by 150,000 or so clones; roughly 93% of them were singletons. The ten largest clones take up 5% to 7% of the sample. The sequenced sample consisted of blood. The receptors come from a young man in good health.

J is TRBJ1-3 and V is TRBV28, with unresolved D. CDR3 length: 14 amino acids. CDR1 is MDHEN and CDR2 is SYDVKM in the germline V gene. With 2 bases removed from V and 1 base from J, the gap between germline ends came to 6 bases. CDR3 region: CASSLQPSGNTIYF. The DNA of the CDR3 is TGTGCCAGCAGTTTACAACCGTCTGGAAACACCATATATTTT. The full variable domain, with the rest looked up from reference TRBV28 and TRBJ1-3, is DVKVTQSSRYLVKRTGEKVFLECVQDMDHENMFWYRQDPGLGLRLIYFSYDVKMKEKGDIPEGYSVSREKKERFSLILESASTNQTSMYLCASSLQPSGNTIYFGEGSWLTVV.

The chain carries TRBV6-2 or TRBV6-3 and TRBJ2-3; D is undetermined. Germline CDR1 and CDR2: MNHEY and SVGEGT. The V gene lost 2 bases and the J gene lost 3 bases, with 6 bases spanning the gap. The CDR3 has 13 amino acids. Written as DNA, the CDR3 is TGTGCCAGCAGTTACGTGGCTACAGATACGCAGTATTTT. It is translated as CASSYVATDTQYF.

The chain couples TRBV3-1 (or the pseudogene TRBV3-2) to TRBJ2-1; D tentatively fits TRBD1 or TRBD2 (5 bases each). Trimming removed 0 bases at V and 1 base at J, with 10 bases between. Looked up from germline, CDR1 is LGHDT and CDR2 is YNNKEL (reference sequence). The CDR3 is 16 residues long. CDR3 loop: CASSQDFGGSYNEQFF. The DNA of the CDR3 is TGTGCCAGCAGCCAAGATTTTGGGGGATCCTACAATGAGCAGTTCTTC.

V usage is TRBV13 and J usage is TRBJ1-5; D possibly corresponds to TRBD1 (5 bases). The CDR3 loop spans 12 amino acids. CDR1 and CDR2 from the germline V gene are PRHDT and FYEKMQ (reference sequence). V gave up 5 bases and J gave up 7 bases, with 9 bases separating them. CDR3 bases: TGTGCCAGCAGCCCCTGGGGGCAGCCCCAGCATTTT. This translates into CASSPWGQPQHF.